One sample yielded the 15 T cell receptor beta chains listed below, sequenced in a study of T cells in localized non-small cell lung cancer. The repertoire was sequenced with immunoSEQ multiplex PCR; TCRdb's copy has only in-frame clones and lacks some. The top ten clones hold roughly 22% of a sample with around 70,000 clones, roughly 90% of them seen once. Sequencing used peripheral blood, obtained before any cancer treatment. These receptors all stem from an older male donor with stage III squamous cell lung carcinoma.

The chain joins TRBV7-8 to TRBJ2-7; no reliable D call. The CDR3 has 13 amino acids. With 2 bases removed from V and 0 bases from J, the gap between germline ends came to 5 bases. The germline V gene encodes CDR1 SGHVS and CDR2 FQNEAQ. The CDR3 here is CASSLSDSYEQYV. The CDR3 DNA reads as TGTGCCAGCAGCTTAAGCGACTCCTACGAGCAGTACGTC.

The CDR3 is CASSGVLNTEAFF. The CDR3 coding sequence is TGTGCCAGCAGCGGCGTTCTTAACACTGAAGCTTTCTTT. The chain uses TRBV5-4 and TRBJ1-1; D gene ambiguous. The CDR3 runs 13 residues. V was shortened by 4 bases and J by 2 bases, with 9 bases between the two germline ends. Germline V CDR1 and CDR2: SGHNT, YYREEE (reference sequence).

The CDR3 nucleotides are TGTGCCAGCAGCGTAGGGGGGGTGGAGACCCAGTACTTC. Its protein product is CASSVGGVETQYF. The rearrangement uses TRBV9 and TRBJ2-5; D may be TRBD2 (6 bases). Germline loops: CDR1 SGDLS, CDR2 YYNGEE. Trimming shortened V by 0 bases and J by 5 bases, and 8 bases separated the two germline ends. The CDR3 totals 13 residues.

This chain joins TRBV7-2 and TRBJ2-3; the D call may be TRBD1 or TRBD2 (7 bases each). V lost 5 bases, J lost 3 bases, and 15 bases lay in between. Germline values: CDR1 SGHTA, CDR2 FQGNSA. This CDR3 spans 15 amino acids. CDR3 in amino acids: CASSRPGGATDTQYF. The DNA for the CDR3 is TGTGCCAGCAGCCGTCCAGGGGGGGCGACAGATACGCAGTATTTT.

The chain employs TRBV7-9 and TRBJ2-3; TRBD2 is a possible D gene (7 bases). V lost 5 bases and J lost 8, with 23 bases in between. Germline CDR1 is SEHNR and CDR2 is FQNEAQ (reference sequence). The CDR3 covers 16 residues. This CDR3 reads CASSPWGRGSRGTQYF. CDR3 coding DNA: TGTGCCAGCAGCCCCTGGGGGCGGGGGTCTCGGGGTACGCAGTATTTT.

This clone was detected once. V is TRBV12-5 and J is TRBJ1-1; 8 bases fit TRBD1. This CDR3 spans 14 amino acids. Germline CDR1 is LGHNT and CDR2 is FRNRAP. The V segment lost 3 bases and the J segment 11 bases; nucleotides outside the gene matches: 11. The CDR3 loop reads CASGFPSQGAMAFF. The CDR3 nucleotides are TGTGCTAGTGGTTTCCCGTCTCAGGGGGCAATGGCTTTCTTT.

This chain connects TRBV7-2 to TRBJ1-6, with unresolved D. The CDR3 has 15 residues. The V gene lost 8 bases and the J gene lost 5 bases, with 16 bases spanning the gap. Germline V gene lookup returns CDR1 SGHTA and CDR2 FQGNSA. In nucleotides, the CDR3 is TGTGCCAGCGGCCAAGGACCTCCGAATAATTCACCCCTCCACTTT. Translating it yields CASGQGPPNNSPLHF.

J is TRBJ2-5 and V is TRBV12-5; tentatively, D is TRBD2 (6 bases). Trimming shortened V by 3 bases and J by 4 bases, and 15 bases separated the two germline ends. CDR3 length equals 15 residues. Germline values: CDR1 LGHNT, CDR2 FRNRAP. The CDR3 sequence: CASGFSAGSLETQYF. The CDR3 DNA reads TGTGCTAGTGGTTTTTCGGCGGGGTCTCTAGAGACCCAGTACTTC. Full variable domain (missing parts from reference TRBV12-5 and TRBJ2-5): DARVTQTPRHKVTEMGQEVTMRCQPILGHNTVFWYRQTMMQGLELLAYFRNRAPLDDSGMPKDRFSAEMPDATLATLKIQPSEPRDSAVYFCASGFSAGSLETQYFGPGTRLLVL.

This chain joins TRBV5-1 and TRBJ2-2, with TRBD2 identical over 9 bases. CDR1 is SGHRS, CDR2 YFSETQ, per germline. This CDR3 contains 15 residues. V was clipped by 2 bases and J by 1 base; unmatched bases: 0. In DNA form, the CDR3 reads TGCGCCAGCAGCTTACTAGCGGGGAACACCGGGGAGCTGTTTTTT. It specifies CASSLLAGNTGELFF.

This chain uses TRBV5-6 with TRBJ1-1; perhaps TRBD1 as D (6 bases). V was pared by 1 base and J by 5 bases, with 12 bases between. The CDR3 contains 14 residues. CDR1 SGHDT and CDR2 YYEEEE come from the germline V gene. CDR3: CASSLSGARTEAFF. CDR3 DNA sequence: TGTGCCAGCAGCTTGTCGGGGGCAAGGACTGAAGCTTTCTTT. The whole variable domain, remainder taken from reference TRBV5-6 and TRBJ1-1, is DAGVTQSPTHLIKTRGQQVTLRCSPKSGHDTVSWYQQALGQGPQFIFQYYEEEERQRGNFPDRFSGHQFPNYSSELNVNALLLGDSALYLCASSLSGARTEAFFGQGTRLTVV.

CDR3 loop: CASSTGRGTEAFF. The CDR3 nucleotides read TGTGCCAGCAGTACAGGGAGGGGAACTGAAGCTTTCTTT. The V gene is TRBV6-1, the J gene TRBJ1-1, with D possibly matching TRBD1 (6 bases). Trimming removed 5 bases at V and 5 bases at J, with 12 bases between. Germline CDR1 is MNHNS and CDR2 is SASEGT. The CDR3 contains 13 residues.

The V gene is TRBV19, the J gene TRBJ2-6; D gene ambiguous. V gave up 6 bases and J gave up 0 bases, with 12 bases separating them. This CDR3 comprises 16 residues. Germline V gene sequence: CDR1 LNHDA, CDR2 SQIVND (reference sequence). The CDR3 spells CASRPGSRSGANVLTF. The CDR3 nucleotides read TGTGCCAGTAGGCCCGGCAGCCGCTCTGGGGCCAACGTCCTGACTTTC. The full variable domain, in which reference TRBV19 and TRBJ2-6 provide the parts outside the CDR3, is DGGITQSPKYLFRKEGQNVTLSCEQNLNHDAMYWYRQDPGQGLRLIYYSQIVNDFQKGDIAEGYSVSREKKESFPLTVTSAQKNPTAFYLCASRPGSRSGANVLTFGAGSRLTVL.

This clone was counted a single time. The rearrangement joins TRBV6-1 to TRBJ1-3; the D is unclear. CDR1 is MNHNS and CDR2 is SASEGT in the germline V gene. This CDR3 region has 15 residues. Trimming stripped 6 bases from V and 0 bases from J, with 12 bases between. CDR3 sequence (DNA): TGTGCCAGCAGAGGTCAGGCGGACTCTGGAAACACCATATATTTT. This gives the protein CASRGQADSGNTIYF.

The chain has TRBV2 and TRBJ1-5, with TRBD1 as a possible D gene (6 bases). CDR3 length equals 16 residues. The germline V gene encodes CDR1 SNHLY and CDR2 FYNNEI. V was shortened by 5 bases and J by 0 bases, with 14 bases between the two germline ends. The CDR3 sequence: CASSFSGGNSNQPQHF. CDR3 nucleotide sequence: TGTGCCAGCAGTTTTTCGGGGGGCAATAGCAATCAGCCCCAGCATTTT.

The chain is built from TRBV5-1 and TRBJ1-1; no definite D call. The V and J ends lost 0 bases and 2 bases respectively, with 5 bases between them. Looked up from germline, CDR1 is SGHRS and CDR2 is YFSETQ. The CDR3 totals 13 residues. The CDR3, as DNA: TGCGCCAGCAGCTTGGGATTCAACACTGAAGCTTTCTTT. Protein product: CASSLGFNTEAFF.